This T cell receptor beta chain came from a study of blood T cell repertoires in COVID-19. V gave up 4 bases and J gave up 10 bases; unmatched junction bases: 6. This CDR3 has 15 amino acids. Germline values: CDR1 SGHNT, CDR2 YYREEE (reference sequence). Clones were sequenced by immunoSEQ multiplex PCR, and TCRdb holds only the in-frame ones, with some missing. The sample yields 97,000 or so clones, 82% seen once. The rearrangement links TRBV5-4 to TRBJ1-6, with 12 bases fitting TRBD1. The sample taken for sequencing was peripheral blood. The sequence was collected from a man older than 75 with acute or convalescent COVID-19. In DNA, the CDR3 is TGTGCCAGCAGCCCCGGGACAGGGGGCGACTCACCCCTCCACTTT. Residues: CASSPGTGGDSPLHF.